This T cell receptor (beta chain) was documented in a study of T cell changes during pregnancy in multiple sclerosis (dated 2019 in TCRdb). With regard to the full study: Changes in the T cell repertoire over the course of pregnancy were examined in this study in women with multiple sclerosis.

The CDR3 runs 15 amino acids, cysteine and phenylalanine included. Only the CDR3 region is kept as DNA, spanning 45 bases read in frame from base 1. In the germline V gene, CDR1 corresponds to SGHRS and CDR2 to YFSETQ. Trimmed from V: 4 bases; trimmed from J: 1 base; junction bases lacking a gene match: 2. Of note for this clone: Its antigen remains undetermined. Per-base qualities were not stored, and no clone one base away is much larger.

The library was built by means of the immunoSEQ multiplex PCR assay. Held by TCRdb, this immuneACCESS table contains in-frame sequences only and omits some clones. Under half of the omission traces to an unresolved V gene where checked; the cause of the rest is unknown. This sample comprises 70,000 to 95,000 clones, 89% of them detected only once. Less than 2.5% of the sample belongs to the ten largest clones. The specimen was peripheral blood, collected before pregnancy. The sequence links TRBV5-1 to TRBJ2-6, with 7 middle bases fitting TRBD1. The TCR originated in a female donor with multiple sclerosis, enrolled in a pregnancy study. The CDR3 region reads CASSLTGSGANVLTF. The sequenced DNA is TGCGCCAGCAGCCTGACAGGGTCTGGGGCCAACGTCCTGACTTTC.